A selection of T cell receptor beta chains follows, all from one sample in a study of Ad26.COV2.S vaccination and SARS-CoV-2 variants. Assay used: immunoSEQ multiplex PCR; TCRdb lists only in-frame clones, some missing. The sample has fewer than 800,000 clones; approximately 88% are singletons. The sample was peripheral blood, taken in a trial of Ad26.COV2.S vaccine versus placebo. The origin of the receptors is a person aged 18 to 65 who received the Ad26.COV2.S COVID-19 vaccine or a placebo. The CDR3 runs from the conserved cysteine through the conserved F or W. D genes are given only for firm matches. Size is stated for part of the rows, as once, few or many counts, or as a class when the clone is expanded.

D gene	V gene	J gene	clone size	CDR3 DNA	CDR3 protein
TRBD1	TRBV3-1/TRBV3-2	TRBJ1-4	NA	TGTGCCAGCAGCCAAGATATGACAGGGGGAAGGAATGAAAAACTGTTTTTT	CASSQDMTGGRNEKLFF
NA	TRBV2	TRBJ2-7	NA	TGTGCCAGCAGTCAAGAGCAGGGCACCGAGCAGTACTTC	CASSQEQGTEQYF
NA	TRBV9	TRBJ2-7	once	TGTGCCAGCAGCGCCGACGGGCTCTACGAGCAGTACTTC	CASSADGLYEQYF
NA	TRBV7-5	TRBJ2-7	once	TGTGCCAGAAGCTTAGCCGACACCGTCTACGAGCAGTACTTC	CARSLADTVYEQYF
NA	TRBV13	TRBJ1-4	NA	TGTGCCAGCAGCGTCCGACAGGTTTCTAATGAAAAACTGTTTTTT	CASSVRQVSNEKLFF
NA	TRBV12-2	TRBJ1-1	NA	TGTGCAAGTCGCTCCCCCCTATCAACAGGGGGCTTTGTCCCTGAGAACACTGAAGCTTTCTTT	CASRSPLSTGGFVPENTEAFF
NA	TRBV3-1/TRBV3-2	TRBJ2-1	many	TGTGCCAGCAGCCAAGAGGGGATCTTGGAACCGGCTCTTTGGTTCTTC	CASSQEGILEPALWFF
NA	TRBV5-1	TRBJ2-1	NA	TGCGCCAGCAGCTTGGAGCTAGCGTTCAATGAGCAGTTCTTC	CASSLELAFNEQFF
NA	TRBV10-3	TRBJ2-5	NA	TGTGCCATCAGGGGGACCGAACAAGAGACCCAGTACTTC	CAIRGTEQETQYF
NA	TRBV24-1	TRBJ2-5	NA	TGTGCCACCAGTGATTCCGCCCCTGAGACCCAGTACTTC	CATSDSAPETQYF
TRBD2	TRBV6-1	TRBJ2-7	NA	TGTGCCAGCAGTGAGTCGGGACTAGCGGGGGGGCCGGCGTACGAGCAGTACTTC	CASSESGLAGGPAYEQYF
NA	TRBV5-1	TRBJ1-3	NA	TGCGCCAGCAGCTTGGAGGGGAACACCATATATTTT	CASSLEGNTIYF
TRBD2	TRBV7-2	TRBJ2-1	NA	TGTGCCAGCAGCCGTCCCGGGACTAGCGGGAGGGCCTTAAATGAGCAGTTCTTC	CASSRPGTSGRALNEQFF
TRBD1	TRBV6-6	TRBJ2-7	NA	TGTGCCAGCAGCCCACCCGGGACAGGGACCTACGAGCAGTACTTC	CASSPPGTGTYEQYF
NA	TRBV12-3/TRBV12-4	TRBJ1-4	NA	TGTGCCAGCAGGCGGGGGGGTGAAAAACTGTTTTTT	CASRRGGEKLFF
NA	TRBV29-1	TRBJ1-1	NA	TGCAGCGTTGAAGAAAATGCGAACACTGAAGCTTTCTTT	CSVEENANTEAFF
NA	TRBV3-1/TRBV3-2	TRBJ1-1	NA	TGTGCCAGCAGCCTGAACACTGAAGCTTTCTTT	CASSLNTEAFF
NA	TRBV7-8	TRBJ2-6	NA	TGTGCCAGCAGCTTTGGAGGGGGCCTTTCTGGGGCCAACGTCCTGACTTTC	CASSFGGGLSGANVLTF
NA	TRBV4-2	TRBJ1-5	NA	TGTGCCAGCAGCCAAGATCTCAGAAGCGCGTCTGCTCCAGGCAATCAGCCCCAGCATTTT	CASSQDLRSASAPGNQPQHF
NA	TRBV19	TRBJ2-5	NA	TGTGCCAGTGGACAAGAGACCCAGTACTTC	CASGQETQYF
NA	TRBV6-5	TRBJ2-7	NA	TGTGCCAGCAGGACCGGGACTCTCTCCTACGAGCAGTACTTC	CASRTGTLSYEQYF
TRBD1	TRBV3-1/TRBV3-2	TRBJ2-5	once	TGTGCCAGCAGCCAATCGAGGGACAGGGGGCGTGTAAAGACCCAGTACTTC	CASSQSRDRGRVKTQYF
NA	TRBV6-1	TRBJ1-3	few	TGTGCCAGCAGTGAAGGTGGTCGAAACACCATATATTTT	CASSEGGRNTIYF
NA	TRBV4-3	TRBJ1-5	NA	TGCGCCAGCAGCCAAGATCGGGGAGATCAGCCCCAGCATTTT	CASSQDRGDQPQHF
TRBD2	TRBV4-2	TRBJ2-1	NA	TGTGCCAGCAGCCAAGTGGCGGGAGGAGGGGGTGAGCAGTTCTTC	CASSQVAGGGGEQFF
NA	TRBV3-1/TRBV3-2	TRBJ1-1	NA	TGTGCCAGCAGCCTAGGGGGATCTGAAGCTTTCTTT	CASSLGGSEAFF
TRBD2	TRBV4-2	TRBJ2-7	NA	TGTGCCAGCAGCCAAGATCCCGTGGGGACTAGCGCCTACGAGCAGTACTTC	CASSQDPVGTSAYEQYF
NA	TRBV19	TRBJ2-3	NA	TGTGCCAGTAGTGTAGACCCGAGCACAGATACGCAGTATTTT	CASSVDPSTDTQYF
TRBD2	TRBV5-1	TRBJ2-7	NA	TGCGCCAGCAATCTAGCGGGACTACAAAATCACGAGCAGTACTTC	CASNLAGLQNHEQYF
TRBD2	TRBV3-1/TRBV3-2	TRBJ2-7	NA	TGTGCCAGCAGCCAGACTAGCAACGAGCAGTACTTC	CASSQTSNEQYF
NA	TRBV19	TRBJ1-3	NA	TGTGCCAGTAGTATAGATCTGCTCGGACCTGGAAACACCATATATTTT	CASSIDLLGPGNTIYF
TRBD1	TRBV4-3	TRBJ1-2	few	TGCGCCAGCAGCCCAGGGACAGGGTACTATGGCTACACCTTC	CASSPGTGYYGYTF
NA	TRBV30	TRBJ2-3	NA	TGTGCCTGGAGTGTACTACAGGGTCTAGATACGCAGTATTTT	CAWSVLQGLDTQYF
TRBD1	TRBV7-3	TRBJ1-5	NA	TGTGCCAGCAGCTTCCGGGACAGGAGTCCCCCACGCAATCAGCCCCAGCATTTT	CASSFRDRSPPRNQPQHF
NA	TRBV18	TRBJ2-5	NA	TGTGCCAGCTCACCACGGGTAGCGGAGACCCAGTACTTC	CASSPRVAETQYF
TRBD2	TRBV29-1	TRBJ2-7	NA	TGCAGCGTTGGCCCGGGACTAGCGGAATACGAGCAGTACTTC	CSVGPGLAEYEQYF
NA	TRBV4-2	TRBJ1-5	many	TGTGCCAGCAGCCAAGTCTCGGGGGGAGGCAATCAGCCCCAGCATTTT	CASSQVSGGGNQPQHF
NA	TRBV7-9	TRBJ2-5	NA	TGTGCCAGCACCCGGTGGGGGGCCCAAGAGACCCAGTACTTC	CASTRWGAQETQYF
NA	TRBV6-5	TRBJ1-6	many	TGTGCCAGCAGGGAGCCGACAGATTATAATTCACCCCTCCACTTT	CASREPTDYNSPLHF
NA	TRBV6-5	TRBJ1-5	NA	TGTGCCAGCAGAGGGCTTTCGAGCAATCAGCCCCAGCATTTT	CASRGLSSNQPQHF
NA	TRBV30	TRBJ1-6	NA	TGTGCCTGGAGTGGAGGGCGCAATTCACCCCTCCACTTT	CAWSGGRNSPLHF
NA	TRBV6-2/TRBV6-3	TRBJ2-7	NA	TGTGCCAGCAGTTACACCCAGGCTCCCCTTTTCTCCTACGAGCAGTACTTC	CASSYTQAPLFSYEQYF